This paragraph covers one T cell receptor beta chain sequence. This CDR3 region has 13 residues. The germline V and J ends were trimmed by 5 bases and 6 bases, with 14 bases remaining between them. Germline values: CDR1 SGHVS, CDR2 FQNEAQ. The data are from a study of blood T cell repertoires in COVID-19. Self-reported history from a screening survey and questionnaire set each donor's cohort. In the study's own analysis: Estimated nucleated cell counts came from reference gene primer amplification. Repertoires were generated with immunoSEQ multiplex PCR, while TCRdb's copy carries only in-frame clones and drops some. V and J calls and clone size are as listed in that table; D and trimming were resolved from the DNA. The data show 230,000 or so clones, roughly 88% seen once.

The sequence was collected from a woman between 40 and 55 years old with acute COVID-19. The rearrangement joins TRBV7-8 to TRBJ2-7; D is perhaps TRBD2 (6 bases). Sequencing was performed on PBMCs or T cells enriched from blood (not recorded which). CDR3 region: CASSVGRGAEQYF. The CDR3 DNA is TGTGCCAGCAGCGTGGGTCGCGGGGCCGAGCAGTACTTC.